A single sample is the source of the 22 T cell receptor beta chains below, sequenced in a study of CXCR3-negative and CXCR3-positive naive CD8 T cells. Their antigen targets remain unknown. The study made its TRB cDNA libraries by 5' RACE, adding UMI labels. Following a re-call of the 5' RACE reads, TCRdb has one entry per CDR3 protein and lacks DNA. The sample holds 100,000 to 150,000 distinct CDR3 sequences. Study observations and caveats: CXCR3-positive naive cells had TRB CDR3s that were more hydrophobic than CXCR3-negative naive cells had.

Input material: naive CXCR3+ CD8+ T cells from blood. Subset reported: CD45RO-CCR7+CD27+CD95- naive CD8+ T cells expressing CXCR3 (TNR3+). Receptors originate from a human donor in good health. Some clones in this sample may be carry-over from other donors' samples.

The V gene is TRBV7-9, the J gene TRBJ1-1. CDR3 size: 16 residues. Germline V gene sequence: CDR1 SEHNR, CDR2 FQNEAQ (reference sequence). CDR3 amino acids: CASSSMGGGRNTEAFF.

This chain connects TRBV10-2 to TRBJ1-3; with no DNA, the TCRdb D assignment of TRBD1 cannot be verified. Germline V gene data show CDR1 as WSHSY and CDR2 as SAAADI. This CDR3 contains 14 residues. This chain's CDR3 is CASSWDRSGNTIYF.

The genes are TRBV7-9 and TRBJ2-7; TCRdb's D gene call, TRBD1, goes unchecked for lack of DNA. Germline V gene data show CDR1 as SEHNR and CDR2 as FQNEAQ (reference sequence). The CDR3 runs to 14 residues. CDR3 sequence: CASSPRDRNYEQYF.

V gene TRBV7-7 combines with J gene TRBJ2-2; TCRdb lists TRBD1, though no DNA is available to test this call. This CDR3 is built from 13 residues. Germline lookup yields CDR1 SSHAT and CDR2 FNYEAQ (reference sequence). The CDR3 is CASSWDTTGELFF.

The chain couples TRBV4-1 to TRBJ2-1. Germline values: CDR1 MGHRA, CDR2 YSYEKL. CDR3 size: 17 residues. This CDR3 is CASSQDQFQSSHNEQFF.

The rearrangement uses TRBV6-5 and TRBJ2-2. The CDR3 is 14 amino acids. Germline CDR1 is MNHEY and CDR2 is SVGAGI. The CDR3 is CASKAFANTGELFF.

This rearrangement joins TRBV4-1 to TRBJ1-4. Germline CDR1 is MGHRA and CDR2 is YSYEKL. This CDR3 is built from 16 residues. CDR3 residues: CASSQEARQSNEKLFF.

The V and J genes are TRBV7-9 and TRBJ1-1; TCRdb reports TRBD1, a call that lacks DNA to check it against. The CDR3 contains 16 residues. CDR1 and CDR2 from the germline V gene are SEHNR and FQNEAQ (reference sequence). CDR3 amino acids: CASSPPGEPMNTEAFF.

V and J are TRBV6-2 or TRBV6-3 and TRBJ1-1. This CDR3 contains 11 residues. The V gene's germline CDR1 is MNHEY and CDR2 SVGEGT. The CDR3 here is CASKRGTEAFF.

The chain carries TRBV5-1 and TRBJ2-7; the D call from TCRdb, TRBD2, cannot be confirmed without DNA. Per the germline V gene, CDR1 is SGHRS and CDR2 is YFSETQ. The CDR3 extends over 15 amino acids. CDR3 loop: CASSVTSASRYEQYF.

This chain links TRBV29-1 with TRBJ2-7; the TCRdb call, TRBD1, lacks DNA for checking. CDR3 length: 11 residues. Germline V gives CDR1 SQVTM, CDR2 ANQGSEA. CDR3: CSALQGYEQYF.

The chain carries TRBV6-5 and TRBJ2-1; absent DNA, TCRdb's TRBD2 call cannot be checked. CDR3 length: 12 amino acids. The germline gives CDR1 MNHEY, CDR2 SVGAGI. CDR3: CASRTLENEQFF.

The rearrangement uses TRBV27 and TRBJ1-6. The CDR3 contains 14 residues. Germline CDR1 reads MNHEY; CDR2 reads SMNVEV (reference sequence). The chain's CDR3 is CASRGSSYNSPLHF.

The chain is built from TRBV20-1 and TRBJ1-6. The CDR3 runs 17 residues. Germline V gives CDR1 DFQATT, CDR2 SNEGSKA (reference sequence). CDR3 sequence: CSARAVGKSSYNSPLHF.

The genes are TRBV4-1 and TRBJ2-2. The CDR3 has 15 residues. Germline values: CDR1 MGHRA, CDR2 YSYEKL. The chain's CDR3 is CASSQGIADTGELFF.

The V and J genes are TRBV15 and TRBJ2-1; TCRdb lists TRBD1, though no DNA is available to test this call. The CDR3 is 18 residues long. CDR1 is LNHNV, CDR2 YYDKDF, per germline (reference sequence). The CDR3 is CATSSPGGNGGAYNEQFF.

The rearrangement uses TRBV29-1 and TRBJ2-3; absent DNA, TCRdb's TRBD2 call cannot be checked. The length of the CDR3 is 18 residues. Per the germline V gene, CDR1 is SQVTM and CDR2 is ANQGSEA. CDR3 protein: CSAEEMAGALFGTDTQYF.

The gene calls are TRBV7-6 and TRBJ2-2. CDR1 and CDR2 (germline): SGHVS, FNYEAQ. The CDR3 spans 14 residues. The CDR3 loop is CASSLHGNTGELFF. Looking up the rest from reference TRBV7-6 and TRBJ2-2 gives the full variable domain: GAGVSQSPRYKVTKRGQDVALRCDPISGHVSLYWYRQALGQGPEFLTYFNYEAQQDKSGLPNDRFSAERPEGSISTLTIQRTEQRDSAMYRCASSLHGNTGELFFGEGSRLTVL.

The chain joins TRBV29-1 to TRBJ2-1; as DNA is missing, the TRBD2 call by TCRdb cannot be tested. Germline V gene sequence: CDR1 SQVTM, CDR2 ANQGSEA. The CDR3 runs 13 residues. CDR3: CSVELGAGNEQFF.

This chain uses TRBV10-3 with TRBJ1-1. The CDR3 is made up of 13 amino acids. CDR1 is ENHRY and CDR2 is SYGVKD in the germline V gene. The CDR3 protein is CAISDRRTTEAFF.

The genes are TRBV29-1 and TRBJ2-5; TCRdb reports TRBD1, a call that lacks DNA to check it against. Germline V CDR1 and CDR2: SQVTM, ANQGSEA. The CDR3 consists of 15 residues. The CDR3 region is CSVEVRGVGQETQYF.

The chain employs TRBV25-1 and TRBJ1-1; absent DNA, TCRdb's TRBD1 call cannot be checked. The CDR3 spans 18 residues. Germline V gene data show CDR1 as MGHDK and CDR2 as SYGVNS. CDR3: CASSGIVVPLGTNTEAFF. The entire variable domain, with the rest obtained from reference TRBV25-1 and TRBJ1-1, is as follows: EADIYQTPRYLVIGTGKKITLECSQTMGHDKMYWYQQDPGMELHLIHYSYGVNSTEKGDLSSESTVSRIRTEHFPLTLESARPSHTSQYLCASSGIVVPLGTNTEAFFGQGTRLTVV.